The present T cell receptor (beta chain) was sequenced within a study of CD8+ T cells in alopecia areata. About the research overall: Treatment with tofacitinib (6 to 18 months) was followed by 6 months off drug.

Notes on this clone: Its antigen is still unknown.

Points from the study as a whole: Patients shared TCRs less clearly than mice did, possibly for HLA-related reasons. Many expanded lesional clones persisted in scalp and blood during tofacitinib.

Trimming pared 7 bases from V and 0 bases from J, leaving 6 bases between. Germline CDR1 and CDR2: SNHLY and FYNNEI. This CDR3 contains 12 residues. Treatment of the sample: oral pan-JAK inhibitor, 5-10 mg twice daily. Extracted RNA was reverse transcribed into cDNA, the sequencing template. The method was immunoSEQ multiplex PCR; TCRdb's version includes in-frame clones alone and lacks a portion of them. The table records 200,000 or so clones, 58% of them present only once. The TCR originated in a human donor with alopecia areata. This chain links TRBV2 with TRBJ2-5; D is ambiguous. The sequenced sample was CD4+ T cells sorted from blood, obtained at week 24, from a patient treated with tofacitinib. The CDR3 nucleotides read TGTGCCAGCAAGCCGTACCAAGAGACCCAGTACTTC. Translation gives CASKPYQETQYF.